The table lists the clone carrying this TCR beta chain with a count of one. The record originates from a study of blood T cell repertoires in COVID-19. The repertoire was sequenced with immunoSEQ multiplex PCR; TCRdb's copy has only in-frame clones and lacks some. The table shows about 63,000 clones, with around 87% occurring only once. The germline V gene encodes CDR1 SGHVS and CDR2 FNYEAQ. The CDR3 length is 15 residues. The trim removed 5 bases at V and 7 bases at J, leaving 13 bases unmatched. The sequence was collected from a man aged 50 to 60 with active COVID-19. Sequenced material: peripheral blood. This rearrangement joins TRBV7-6 to TRBJ2-7; TRBD2 matches 8 bases. CDR3 nucleotide sequence: TGTGCCAGCAGCGGAGTAGCGGGGCTGTCGGGGGAGCAGTACTTC. Translated: CASSGVAGLSGEQYF.